The 19 T cell receptor beta chains given below trace back to one sample, sequenced in a study of human T cells and chemical hapten exposure. TCRdb reanalysed the RACE reads using MiXCR and keeps one entry per CDR3 protein. The data contain about 59,000 distinct CDR3 sequences, about 11% of them singletons. Time point denoted: pre-sensitization, week 0. Treatment defined: therapeutic diphenylcyclopropenone sensitization with weekly scalp DPC. Sample: whole blood, taken in connection with sensitization to the hapten diphenylcyclopropenone (DPC). The receptors were gathered from a woman between 40 and 50 years old with alopecia areata. Some clones in this sample may be carry-over from other donors' samples.

At least ten counts were recorded for this clonotype. The genes are TRBV4-2 and TRBJ2-7, with unresolved D. The CDR3 length is 14 residues. CDR1 and CDR2 from the germline V gene are LGHNA and YNFKEQ. The V end lost 1 base, the J end lost 2 bases, and 9 bases lay between the germline ends. The CDR3 DNA reads TGTGCCAGCAGCCAAGGGCACGGCACCTACGAGCAGTACTTC. Its protein product is CASSQGHGTYEQYF.

This clonotype has a handful of counts. V usage is TRBV11-2 and J usage is TRBJ2-7; D is ambiguous. Trimming stripped 5 bases from V and 0 bases from J, with 14 bases between. In germline, CDR1 is SGHAT, CDR2 FQNNGV. The CDR3 spans 15 residues. CDR3 region: CASSPTSQFSYEQYF. DNA for the CDR3: TGTGCCAGCAGCCCGACGTCACAGTTCTCCTACGAGCAGTACTTC.

This clonotype was counted ten times or more. V usage is TRBV19 and J usage is TRBJ2-3, with a tentative D call TRBD1 (5 bases). V was clipped by 2 bases and J by 0 bases, with 9 bases between them. This CDR3 is 15 amino acids long. Looked up from germline, CDR1 is LNHDA and CDR2 is SQIVND (reference sequence). The CDR3 protein is CASSIFQGSTDTQYF. Written as DNA, the CDR3 is TGTGCCAGTAGTATATTTCAGGGAAGCACAGATACGCAGTATTTT.

The chain uses TRBV7-9 and TRBJ2-1, with D perhaps TRBD1 or TRBD2 (5 bases each). Germline values: CDR1 SEHNR, CDR2 FQNEAQ (reference sequence). CDR3 length equals 15 residues. V dropped 3 bases and J dropped 2 bases, with 11 bases sitting between them. DNA for the CDR3: TGTGCCAGCAGCTTTTTGGGGGTAACCTACAATGAGCAGTTCTTC. It specifies CASSFLGVTYNEQFF. The whole variable domain, filled in from reference TRBV7-9 and TRBJ2-1, reads DTGVSQNPRHKITKRGQNVTFRCDPISEHNRLYWYRQTLGQGPEFLTYFQNEAQLEKSRLLSDRFSAERPKGSFSTLEIQRTEQGDSAMYLCASSFLGVTYNEQFFGPGTRLTVL.

This clonotype was counted at least ten times. V and J are TRBV12-3 or TRBV12-4 and TRBJ1-5; D gene ambiguous. The V end lost 6 bases, the J end lost 4 bases, and 22 bases lay between the germline ends. This CDR3 region has 17 residues. The DNA for the CDR3 is TGTGCCAGCAGCCCCAACAGCGGAAGGCCGGGGAATCAGCCCCAGCATTTT. Protein: CASSPNSGRPGNQPQHF.

The CDR3 DNA is TGTGCCAGCAGTTTCGCCGCCAGGAGCACCGGGGAGCTGTTTTTT. It translates to CASSFAARSTGELFF. This chain joins TRBV12-3 or TRBV12-4 and TRBJ2-2, with unresolved D. Between the trimmed V and J ends, which lost 3 bases and 4 bases, there was a span of 12 bases. This CDR3 is 15 amino acids long.

Ten or more counts support this clonotype. The chain uses TRBV12-3 or TRBV12-4 and TRBJ1-1; 8 bases line up with TRBD1. The ends lost 7 bases at V and 0 bases at J; junction bases unmatched: 4. The CDR3 sequence is 14 residues long. The DNA of the CDR3 is TGTGCCAGCACCCGGACAGGGATGAACACTGAAGCTTTCTTT. It specifies CASTRTGMNTEAFF.

This clonotype was seen at least ten times. The chain couples TRBV2 to TRBJ1-1; D call uncertain. The germline gives CDR1 SNHLY, CDR2 FYNNEI. Trimming left V 2 bases short and J 1 base short, with 5 bases between. CDR3 length equals 13 residues. CDR3 region: CASSERGNTEAFF. CDR3 in DNA: TGTGCCAGCAGTGAACGGGGGAACACTGAAGCTTTCTTT.

This clonotype was found many times. The chain couples TRBV29-1 to TRBJ2-7, with 7 nucleotides matching TRBD1. The CDR3 runs 14 residues. Germline CDR1 reads SQVTM; CDR2 reads ANQGSEA. Germline trimming cut 6 bases from V and 5 bases from J; bases unmatched to any gene: 13. CDR3 amino acids: CSVVGAGGWNEQYF. The CDR3 DNA reads TGCAGCGTCGTCGGTGCAGGGGGATGGAACGAGCAGTACTTC.

This chain uses TRBV18 with TRBJ2-1, with 9 bases fitting TRBD2. The CDR3 runs to 15 residues. CDR1 KGHSH and CDR2 LQKENI come from the germline V gene. The V gene end was trimmed by 2 bases and the J gene end by 5 bases; junction bases not matched to a gene: 4. For the CDR3, the DNA is TGTGCCAGCTCACCATTGATAGCGGGGGACAATGAGCAGTTCTTC. As protein: CASSPLIAGDNEQFF.

The J gene is TRBJ2-1, the V gene TRBV6-2 or TRBV6-3, with TRBD2 matching over 13 bases. CDR3 length: 17 amino acids. CDR1 MNHEY and CDR2 SVGEGT come from the germline V gene. V lost 1 base, J lost 5 bases, and 5 bases stayed unmatched. The CDR3 reads CASSYFPGLAGDNEQFF. CDR3 DNA: TGTGCCAGCAGTTACTTCCCAGGACTAGCGGGGGACAATGAGCAGTTCTTC.

The sample holds one count of this clonotype. A single base separates this from a much larger clone, so it may be a read error. The V call is TRBV7-8, the J call TRBJ1-1; D is undetermined. This CDR3 comprises 12 residues. Germline CDR1 SGHVS, CDR2 FQNEAQ. CDR3 nucleotide sequence: TGTGCCAGCAGGAGGTTGAGCACTGAAGCTTACTTT. As protein: CASRRLSTEAYF.

The sample holds many counts of this clonotype. This rearrangement joins TRBV10-3 to TRBJ2-1; D remains ambiguous. Trimming pared 6 bases from V and 5 bases from J, leaving 8 bases between. The CDR3 is made up of 12 amino acids. Germline V gene data show CDR1 as ENHRY and CDR2 as SYGVKD. In nucleotides, the CDR3 is TGTGCCATCAGGGGCACAGACAATGAGCAGTTCTTC. Protein product: CAIRGTDNEQFF.

The rearrangement uses TRBV24-1 and TRBJ2-1; perhaps TRBD1 as D (6 bases). The ends were cut back, 4 bases at V and 2 bases at J, with 11 bases in the middle. The V gene's germline CDR1 is KGHDR and CDR2 SFDVKD. This CDR3 comprises 15 residues. The CDR3 nucleotides are TGTGCCACCAGTGAGGCAGGGGCGACCTACAATGAGCAGTTCTTC. Amino acids: CATSEAGATYNEQFF.

There are many counts of this clonotype. The genes are TRBV12-3 or TRBV12-4 and TRBJ1-2; a weak D match, TRBD1 (5 bases). The V gene lost 3 bases and the J gene lost 4 bases, with 9 bases spanning the gap. This CDR3 has 13 amino acids. The CDR3 nucleotides read TGTGCCAGCAGTTTTGGGGCAGGCTATGGCTACACCTTC. It is translated as CASSFGAGYGYTF.

This clonotype has a handful of counts. This chain connects TRBV7-3 to TRBJ2-1; maybe TRBD2 (5 bases). V lost 5 bases and J 12 bases, leaving 17 bases between the germline ends. Germline CDR1 reads SGHTA; CDR2 reads FQGTGA. The CDR3 totals 13 residues. CDR3 nucleotides: TGTGCCAGCAGCCGACCCGGGAACTCCGGGCAGTTCTTC. Translated: CASSRPGNSGQFF.

Remarks on this clonotype: Sequence at one end of the junction differs from germline and may be a read error. The chain joins TRBV7-7 to TRBJ1-6; 8 bases agree with TRBD1. The CDR3 consists of 16 residues. The germline V gene encodes CDR1 SSHAT and CDR2 FNYEAQ (reference sequence). The CDR3 here is CASSSGQAVYNSPLHF. Here the CDR3 DNA reads TGTGCTAGCAGCTCGGGACAGGCAGTGTATAATTCACCCCTCCACTTT.

This clonotype was found a few times. V is TRBV7-2 and J is TRBJ2-7; D call uncertain. V lost 5 bases, J lost 2 bases, and 7 bases lay in between. The CDR3 runs to 12 residues. Germline V gene lookup returns CDR1 SGHTA and CDR2 FQGNSA. The CDR3 nucleotides read TGTGCCAGCAGCAATCCCCCCTACGAGCAGTACTTC. This encodes CASSNPPYEQYF.

The sample holds many counts of this clonotype. The rearrangement uses TRBV19 and TRBJ1-2, with unresolved D. CDR1 and CDR2 from the germline V gene are LNHDA and SQIVND (reference sequence). V dropped 5 bases and J dropped 8 bases, with 6 bases sitting between them. The CDR3 loop spans 10 amino acids. DNA for the CDR3: TGTGCCAGTAGTGGAGGAGGCTACACCTTC. Translating it yields CASSGGGYTF.